This T cell receptor beta chain was captured by sequencing in a study of control samples from healthy donors and cancer patients. Here immunoSEQ multiplex PCR was the method, and the copy in TCRdb shows in-frame clones only, minus some. The table shows 65,000 to 75,000 clones, with roughly 84% occurring only once. The CDR3 consists of 13 residues. Germline-derived CDR1 and CDR2 are LNHDA and SQIVND (reference sequence). V lost 7 bases and J 0 bases, leaving 9 bases between the germline ends. The source of this sequence is a woman aged 50 to 60 in good health. The chain carries TRBV19 and TRBJ1-1; D gene unclear. Source material: blood. This CDR3 reads CASTTALNTEAFF. The DNA for the CDR3 is TGTGCCAGTACCACAGCACTGAACACTGAAGCTTTCTTT.